Described below is a single TCR beta chain sequence and its context. Its matching antigen is unknown. These data belong to a study of T-cell reconstitution after alpha-beta-depleted transplantation in children. The study, taken as a whole, reports: The origin of high day-60 TCRbeta diversity in some patients lay in surviving recipient T cells and thymic progenitors. Once a year had passed after transplant, T-cell counts and diversity came mostly from newly produced T cells. There were reportedly several hundred expanded graft clones from which alpha-beta T cells came about two months after transplant.

Preparation of the TCRbeta library was carried out with unique molecular identifiers. TCRdb called the PCR reads again in MiXCR, with one record for every CDR3 protein. The table lists just over 950,000 distinct CDR3 sequences, around 30% of them singletons. CDR3 length: 16 residues. Germline V gene data show CDR1 as SGHRS and CDR2 as YFSETQ. V was trimmed by 2 bases and J by 2 bases, leaving 13 bases between them. The sequence derives from a boy under three years old who had a stem cell transplant for SCID, so the T cells may come from the graft donor. Specimen: PBMCs, mostly from graft donor cells, collected 360 days after TCRalphabeta/CD19-depleted stem cell transplant. The rearrangement uses TRBV5-1 and TRBJ2-2, with D possibly TRBD2 on 7 matching bases. CDR3 in DNA: TGCGCCAGCAGCTTCGCGGGGGCCCTTAACACCGGGGAGCTGTTTTTT. It is translated as CASSFAGALNTGELFF. Supplemented by reference TRBV5-1 and TRBJ2-2, the full variable domain reads KAGVTQTPRYLIKTRGQQVTLSCSPISGHRSVSWYQQTPGQGLQFLFEYFSETQRNKGNFPGRFSGRQFSNSRSEMNVSTLELGDSALYLCASSFAGALNTGELFFGEGSRLTVL.